These 17 T cell receptor beta chains share one sample of origin, sequenced in a study of spatial heterogeneity in lung cancer (dated by TCRdb to between 2018 and 2021). The library was prepared using 5' RACE. The sequencer listed for this sample is NextSeq 500. TCRdb reran the public reads through fastp at Q25 and MiXCR, keeping productive beta chains. Identical CDR3 proteins give one entry, which carries the most common genes and DNA. The sample includes 20,000 or so distinct CDR3 sequences, with approximately 3.3% observed a single time. The ten most abundant clones make up around 26% of the sample. Per the publication, the time point label means: sample taken at primary tumor resection. The sample here was PBMCs, taken at surgery. These TCRs come from a female donor with early-stage non-small cell lung cancer.

This clonotype was detected ten times or more. The chain is built from TRBV6-2 or TRBV6-3 and TRBJ2-1; 10 nucleotides agree with TRBD2. The CDR3 consists of 16 residues. Germline V gives CDR1 MNHEY, CDR2 SVGEGT. V gave up 2 bases and J gave up 8 bases; unmatched junction bases: 9. In nucleotides, the CDR3 is TGTGCCAGCAGTTACAAGCTAGCGGGGGAGATCGATGAGCAGTTCTTC. Translating it yields CASSYKLAGEIDEQFF.

In this sample, this clonotype turned up a few times. With a much larger clone just one base away, this may be a read error. The chain carries TRBV10-3 and TRBJ2-7, with no clear D. The CDR3 totals 13 residues. V was pared by 1 base and J by 1 base, with 5 bases between. From germline, CDR1 is ENHRY and CDR2 SYGVKD. Here the CDR3 reads CAISEWSSYEQYF. Here the CDR3 DNA reads TGTGCCATCAGTGAGTGGAGTTCCTACGAGCAGTACTTC.

This clonotype was detected ten times or more. The chain is built from TRBV20-1 and TRBJ2-1; no clear D. Germline loops: CDR1 DFQATT, CDR2 SNEGSKA (reference sequence). The CDR3 runs to 15 residues. V lost 6 bases to trimming and J lost 1 base, with 16 bases between them. DNA of the CDR3: TGCAGTGCGAATCTTAGGCCTTTGTCCTACAATGAGCAGTTCTTC. Protein sequence: CSANLRPLSYNEQFF.

This clonotype has a count of ten or more. The chain employs TRBV6-5 and TRBJ1-1, with unresolved D. The CDR3 consists of 12 residues. The V end lost 6 bases, the J end lost 2 bases, and 7 bases lay between the germline ends. Germline V CDR1 and CDR2: MNHEY, SVGAGI. The CDR3 nucleotides are TGTGCCAGCAGCGGCAGAAACACTGAAGCTTTCTTT. This codes for CASSGRNTEAFF.

In its sample, this clonotype was seen many times. A read error may account for a junction end that differs from germline. V usage is TRBV7-2 and J usage is TRBJ2-2; TRBD2 aligns across 13 bases. The CDR3 runs 16 residues. Germline-derived CDR1 and CDR2 are SGHTA and FQGNSA. CDR3 sequence: CVSTPTSGRPTGELFF. CDR3 DNA: TGTGTCAGCACCCCGACTAGCGGGAGGCCCACCGGGGAGCTGTTTTTT.

This clonotype was picked up many times. This chain connects TRBV7-9 to TRBJ1-3; possible D gene TRBD1, 5 bases. Germline CDR1 and CDR2: SEHNR and FQNEAQ (reference sequence). The CDR3 contains 13 residues. Trimming left V 7 bases short and J 2 bases short, with 9 bases between. The CDR3 sequence is CASKRGAGNTIYF. The CDR3 nucleotides are TGTGCCAGCAAAAGGGGAGCTGGAAACACCATATATTTT.

This clonotype was counted ten times or more. The CDR3 DNA reads TGTGCCAGCAGTGCGATACAGGGGAGAGTAGAGACCCAGTACTTC. This translates into CASSAIQGRVETQYF. The J gene is TRBJ2-5, the V gene TRBV28, with 7 nucleotides matching TRBD1. Germline V lookup: CDR1 MDHEN, CDR2 SYDVKM. J gave up 4 bases and V 5 bases, and 10 bases lay outside the gene matches. The CDR3 has 15 amino acids.

This clonotype has ten or more counts. This chain joins TRBV20-1 and TRBJ2-1; 9 nucleotides line up with TRBD2. The CDR3 loop spans 15 amino acids. Germline values: CDR1 DFQATT, CDR2 SNEGSKA (reference sequence). The V segment lost 3 bases and the J segment 6 bases; nucleotides outside the gene matches: 9. In DNA form, the CDR3 reads TGCAGTGCTAGCGGGCGGGAGGGCCTGGGCAATGAGCAGTTCTTC. Protein: CSASGREGLGNEQFF.

The sample holds many counts of this clonotype. The chain is built from TRBV5-6 and TRBJ2-5; D unresolved. The CDR3 has 14 amino acids. Germline loops: CDR1 SGHDT, CDR2 YYEEEE. The germline V and J ends were trimmed by 4 bases and 1 base, with 11 bases remaining between them. The CDR3 DNA sequence: TGTGCCAGCAGCCCCTCGTGGGGCCAAGAGACCCAGTACTTC. This gives the protein CASSPSWGQETQYF.

This clonotype came up many times. J is TRBJ2-7 and V is TRBV27, with unresolved D. CDR1 is MNHEY and CDR2 is SMNVEV in the germline V gene (reference sequence). V was clipped by 6 bases and J by 0 bases, with 6 bases between them. CDR3 length: 12 residues. The DNA for the CDR3 is TGTGCCAGCAGAGGGAACTCCTACGAGCAGTACTTC. Protein: CASRGNSYEQYF.

Ten or more counts support this clonotype. CDR3: CASSLDRDTGELFF. The CDR3 DNA reads TGTGCCAGCAGTCTGGACAGGGACACCGGGGAGCTGTTTTTT. This chain uses TRBV11-2 with TRBJ2-2; TRBD1 matches at 8 bases. After removal of 6 bases from V and 3 bases from J, the junction contained 3 bases not matched to a gene. This CDR3 has 14 amino acids. Per the germline V gene, CDR1 is SGHAT and CDR2 is FQNNGV. Drawing the rest from reference TRBV11-2 and TRBJ2-2, the complete variable domain is EAGVAQSPRYKIIEKRQSVAFWCNPISGHATLYWYQQILGQGPKLLIQFQNNGVVDDSQLPKDRFSAERLKGVDSTLKIQPAKLEDSAVYLCASSLDRDTGELFFGEGSRLTVL.

This chain connects TRBV5-1 to TRBJ2-7; D call uncertain. The CDR3 has 13 amino acids. The germline V and J ends were trimmed by 0 bases and 3 bases, with 7 bases remaining between them. Germline V gene sequence: CDR1 SGHRS, CDR2 YFSETQ. The CDR3 region has the DNA TGCGCCAGCAGCTTGGGGCATATCTACGAGCAGTACTTC. It translates to CASSLGHIYEQYF.

This clonotype has ten or more counts. This chain links TRBV2 with TRBJ1-6; TRBD1 aligns across 12 bases. The CDR3 sequence is 13 residues long. V lost 6 bases, J lost 9 bases, and 0 bases stayed unmatched. From germline, CDR1 is SNHLY and CDR2 FYNNEI. This chain's CDR3 is CASRGQGASPLHF. DNA of the CDR3: TGTGCCAGCAGGGGACAGGGGGCTTCACCCCTCCACTTT.

This clonotype was picked up many times. The genes are TRBV5-1 and TRBJ2-7, with a possible D match to TRBD2 (5 bases). Trimming pared 0 bases from V and 4 bases from J, leaving 14 bases between. CDR1 is SGHRS and CDR2 is YFSETQ in the germline V gene. This CDR3 has 15 amino acids. CDR3 coding DNA: TGCGCCAGCAGCTTGGGAGGAGGCCGTGGGTACGAGCAGTACTTC. Protein sequence: CASSLGGGRGYEQYF.

In this sample, this clonotype turned up many times. The chain combines TRBV21-1 with TRBJ2-7; the DNA was not compared with TRBD1, the D call given in the table. TRBV21-1 is flagged as a pseudogene. The CDR3 length is 15 residues. CDR3 residues: CASPLRDRGINEQYF. Here the CDR3 DNA reads TGTGCCAGCCCCCTCCGGGACAGGGGGATAAACGAGCAGTACTTC.

This clonotype was seen ten or more times. The genes are TRBV7-9 and TRBJ2-7, with 8 bases matching TRBD2. After removal of 6 bases from V and 0 bases from J, the junction contained 22 bases not matched to a gene. The germline gives CDR1 SEHNR, CDR2 FQNEAQ (reference sequence). The CDR3 consists of 20 residues. CDR3 amino acids: CASSFVRAGYSGTPSYEQYF. The CDR3 DNA is TGTGCCAGCAGTTTCGTCCGGGCAGGGTATAGCGGGACACCCTCCTACGAGCAGTACTTC.

This clonotype came up many times. V usage is TRBV6-5 and J usage is TRBJ2-3; 13 nucleotides align to TRBD2. CDR1 is MNHEY, CDR2 SVGAGI, per germline. CDR3 length: 16 residues. V was clipped by 5 bases and J by 5 bases; unmatched bases: 7. For the CDR3, the DNA is TGTGCCAGCAGTCCGGGACTAGCGGGGAGGGGAGATACGCAGTATTTT. This encodes CASSPGLAGRGDTQYF.